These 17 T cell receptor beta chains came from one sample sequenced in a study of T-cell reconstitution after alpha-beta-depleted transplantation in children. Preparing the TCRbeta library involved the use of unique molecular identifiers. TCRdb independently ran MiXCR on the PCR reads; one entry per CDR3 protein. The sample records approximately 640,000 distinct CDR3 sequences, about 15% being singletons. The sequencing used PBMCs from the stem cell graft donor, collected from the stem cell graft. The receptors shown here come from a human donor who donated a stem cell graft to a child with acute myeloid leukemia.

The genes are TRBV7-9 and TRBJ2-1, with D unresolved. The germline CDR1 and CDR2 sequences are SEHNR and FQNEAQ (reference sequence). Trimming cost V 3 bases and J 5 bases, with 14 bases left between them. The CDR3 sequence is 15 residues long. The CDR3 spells CASSFPGPRNNEQFF. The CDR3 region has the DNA TGTGCCAGCAGCTTTCCGGGTCCCCGGAACAATGAGCAGTTCTTC.

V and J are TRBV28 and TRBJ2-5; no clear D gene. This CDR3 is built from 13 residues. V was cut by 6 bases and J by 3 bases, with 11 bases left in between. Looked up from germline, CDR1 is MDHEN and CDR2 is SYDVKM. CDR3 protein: CASRDYGEETQYF. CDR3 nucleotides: TGTGCCAGCAGGGATTATGGGGAAGAGACCCAGTACTTC.

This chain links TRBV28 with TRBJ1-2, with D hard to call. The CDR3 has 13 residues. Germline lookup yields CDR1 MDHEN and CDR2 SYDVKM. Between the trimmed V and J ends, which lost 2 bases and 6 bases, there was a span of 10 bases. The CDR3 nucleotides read TGTGCCAGCAGTTTAGAGTGGAGGAATGGCTACACCTTC. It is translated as CASSLEWRNGYTF.

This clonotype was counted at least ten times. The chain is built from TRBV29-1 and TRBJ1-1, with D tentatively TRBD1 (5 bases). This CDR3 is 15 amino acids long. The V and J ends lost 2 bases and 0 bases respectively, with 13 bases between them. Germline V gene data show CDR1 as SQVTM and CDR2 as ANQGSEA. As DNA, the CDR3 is TGCAGCGTTGAATGGTACAGGCCACTGAACACTGAAGCTTTCTTT. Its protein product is CSVEWYRPLNTEAFF.

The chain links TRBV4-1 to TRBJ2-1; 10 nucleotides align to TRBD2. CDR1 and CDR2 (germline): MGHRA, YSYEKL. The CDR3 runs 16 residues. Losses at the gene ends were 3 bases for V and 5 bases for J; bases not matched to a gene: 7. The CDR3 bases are TGCGCCAGCAGCCACGGGGCTAGCGGGGGAAACAATGAGCAGTTCTTC. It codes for CASSHGASGGNNEQFF.

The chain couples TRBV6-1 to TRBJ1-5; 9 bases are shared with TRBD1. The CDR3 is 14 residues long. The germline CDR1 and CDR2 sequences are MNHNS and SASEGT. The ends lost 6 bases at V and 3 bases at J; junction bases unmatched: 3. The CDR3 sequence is CASRTGGINQPQHF. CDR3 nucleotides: TGTGCCAGCAGAACAGGGGGCATCAATCAGCCCCAGCATTTT.

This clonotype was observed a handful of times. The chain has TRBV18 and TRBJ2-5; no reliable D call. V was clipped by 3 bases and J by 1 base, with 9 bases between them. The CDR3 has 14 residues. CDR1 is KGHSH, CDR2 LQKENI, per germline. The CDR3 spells CASSPAEVQETQYF. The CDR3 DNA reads TGTGCCAGCTCACCGGCGGAAGTCCAAGAGACCCAGTACTTC. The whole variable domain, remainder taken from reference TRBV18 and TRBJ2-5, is NAGVMQNPRHLVRRRGQEARLRCSPMKGHSHVYWYRQLPEEGLKFMVYLQKENIIDESGMPKERFSAEFPKEGPSILRIQQVVRGDSAAYFCASSPAEVQETQYFGPGTRLLVL.

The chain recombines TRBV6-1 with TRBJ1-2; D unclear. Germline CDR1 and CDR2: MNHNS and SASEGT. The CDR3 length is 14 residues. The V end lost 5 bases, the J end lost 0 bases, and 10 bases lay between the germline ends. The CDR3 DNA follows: TGTGCCAGCAGTAGAAGGCCGACTAACTATGGCTACACCTTC. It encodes CASSRRPTNYGYTF.

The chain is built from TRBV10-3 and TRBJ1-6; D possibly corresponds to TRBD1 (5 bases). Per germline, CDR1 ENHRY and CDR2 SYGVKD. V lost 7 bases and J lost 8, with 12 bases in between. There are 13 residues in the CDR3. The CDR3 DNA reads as TGTGCCATCACCCCGGGGCCTGATTCACCCCTCCACTTT. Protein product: CAITPGPDSPLHF.

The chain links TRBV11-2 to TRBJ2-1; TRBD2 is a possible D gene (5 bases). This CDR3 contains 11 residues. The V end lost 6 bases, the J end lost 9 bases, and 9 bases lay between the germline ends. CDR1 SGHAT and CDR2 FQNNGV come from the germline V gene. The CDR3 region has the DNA TGTGCCAGCAGAGAGGGTATTGAGCAGTTCTTC. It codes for CASREGIEQFF.

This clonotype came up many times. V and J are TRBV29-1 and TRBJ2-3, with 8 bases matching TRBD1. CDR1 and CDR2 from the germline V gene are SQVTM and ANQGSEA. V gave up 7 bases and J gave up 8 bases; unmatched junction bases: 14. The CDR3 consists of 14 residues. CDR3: CSAGTGMPGGTQYF. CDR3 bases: TGCAGCGCTGGGACAGGAATGCCCGGGGGTACGCAGTATTTT.

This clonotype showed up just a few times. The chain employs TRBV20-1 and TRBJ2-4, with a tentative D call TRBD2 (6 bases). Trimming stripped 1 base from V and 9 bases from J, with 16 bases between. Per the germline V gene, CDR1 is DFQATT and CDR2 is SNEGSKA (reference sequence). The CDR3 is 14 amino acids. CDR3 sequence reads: CSARGQSRGVIQYF. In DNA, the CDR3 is TGCAGTGCTAGAGGCCAATCCCGCGGGGTCATTCAGTACTTC.

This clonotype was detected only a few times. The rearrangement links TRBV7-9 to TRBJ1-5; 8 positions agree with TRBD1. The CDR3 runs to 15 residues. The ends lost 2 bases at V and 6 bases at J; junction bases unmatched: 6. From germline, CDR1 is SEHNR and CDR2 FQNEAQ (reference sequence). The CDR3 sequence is CASSLQGQALQPQHF. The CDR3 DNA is TGTGCCAGCAGCTTACAGGGACAGGCCCTTCAGCCCCAGCATTTT. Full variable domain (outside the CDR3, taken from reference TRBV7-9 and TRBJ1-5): DTGVSQNPRHKITKRGQNVTFRCDPISEHNRLYWYRQTLGQGPEFLTYFQNEAQLEKSRLLSDRFSAERPKGSFSTLEIQRTEQGDSAMYLCASSLQGQALQPQHFGDGTRLSIL.

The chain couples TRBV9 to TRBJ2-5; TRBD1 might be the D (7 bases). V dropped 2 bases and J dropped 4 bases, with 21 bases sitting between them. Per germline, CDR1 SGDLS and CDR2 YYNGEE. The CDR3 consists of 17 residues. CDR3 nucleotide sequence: TGTGCCAGCAGCGTGGGGGGTGGACAGGCCAAGGGAGAGACCCAGTACTTC. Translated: CASSVGGGQAKGETQYF.

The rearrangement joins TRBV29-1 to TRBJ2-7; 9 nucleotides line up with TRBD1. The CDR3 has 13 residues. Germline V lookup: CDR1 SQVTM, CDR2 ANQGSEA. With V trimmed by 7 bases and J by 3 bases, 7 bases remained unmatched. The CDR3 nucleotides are TGCAGCGCCTGGACAGGGGCTAGCTACGAGCAGTACTTC. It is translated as CSAWTGASYEQYF.

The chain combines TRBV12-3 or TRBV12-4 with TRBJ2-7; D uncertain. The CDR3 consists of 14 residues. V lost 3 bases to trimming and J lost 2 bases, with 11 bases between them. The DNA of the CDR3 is TGTGCCAGCAGTTTGAATCCCTTGACCTACGAGCAGTACTTC. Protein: CASSLNPLTYEQYF.

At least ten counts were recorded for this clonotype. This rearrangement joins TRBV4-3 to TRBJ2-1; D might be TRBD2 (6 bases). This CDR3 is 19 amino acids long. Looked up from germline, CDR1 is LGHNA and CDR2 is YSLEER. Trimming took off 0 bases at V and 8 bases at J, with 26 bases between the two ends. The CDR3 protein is CASSQDQTGELPWGDEQFF. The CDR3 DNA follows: TGCGCCAGCAGCCAAGATCAAACGGGGGAACTCCCCTGGGGGGATGAGCAGTTCTTC.